Following are 24 T cell receptor beta chains from one sample sequenced in a study of follicular helper T cells after annual influenza vaccination. Data came from immunoSEQ multiplex PCR; TCRdb stores just in-frame clones and leaves some out. The table records approximately 13,000 clones, 78% of them present only once. Time point indicated: 2015-2016 season, pre-vaccination. Sequences were derived from CXCR5- memory CD4+ T cells sorted from blood, sampled on the day of influenza vaccination. The source of these receptors is an adult who received the influenza vaccine.

This clone appeared a single time. V is TRBV7-2 and J is TRBJ1-1; the match to TRBD1 covers 10 bases. The J segment lost 5 bases and the V segment lost 4 bases, leaving 4 bases of the junction unmatched. The germline V gene has CDR1 SGHTA and CDR2 FQGNSA. The CDR3 consists of 14 residues. The CDR3 nucleotides read TGTGCCAGCAGCTCAAGACAGGGGGCTACTGAAGCTTTCTTT. This translates into CASSSRQGATEAFF.

The chain uses TRBV4-3 and TRBJ1-6, with TRBD1 as a possible D gene (6 bases). V lost 1 base and J lost 0, with 10 bases in between. Germline-derived CDR1 and CDR2 are LGHNA and YSLEER. CDR3 length: 17 residues. The CDR3 reads CASSQGGLVSYNSPLHF. In DNA form, the CDR3 reads TGCGCCAGCAGCCAAGGGGGGCTCGTCTCCTATAATTCACCCCTCCACTTT.

The CDR3 DNA reads as TGTGCCACCAGCAGAGATCTCCAGGGGGCTTACGAGCAGTACTTC. Its translation is CATSRDLQGAYEQYF. The chain combines TRBV15 with TRBJ2-7; 8 positions agree with TRBD1. Germline V gives CDR1 LNHNV, CDR2 YYDKDF (reference sequence). Unmatched junction bases numbered 5, after V lost 0 bases and J lost 4 bases. This CDR3 contains 15 residues.

The chain employs TRBV5-1 and TRBJ2-3, with TRBD2 matching over 11 bases. This CDR3 is 16 amino acids long. Germline V gives CDR1 SGHRS, CDR2 YFSETQ. V gave up 4 bases and J gave up 0 bases; unmatched junction bases: 4. The CDR3 DNA sequence: TGCGCCAGCAGCGTGACTAGCGGGGTTAGCACAGATACGCAGTATTTT. It specifies CASSVTSGVSTDTQYF.

This sequence joins TRBV30 and TRBJ1-4, with TRBD1 as a possible D gene (6 bases). V dropped 4 bases and J dropped 7 bases, with 10 bases sitting between them. Germline V gene data show CDR1 as GTSNPN and CDR2 as SVGIG (reference sequence). There are 12 residues in the CDR3. The CDR3 reads CAWNRVGEKLFF. CDR3 coding DNA: TGTGCCTGGAACAGGGTGGGTGAAAAACTGTTTTTT.

The chain combines TRBV5-1 with TRBJ2-3, with no clear D. The germline V and J ends were trimmed by 0 bases and 0 bases, with 8 bases remaining between them. Germline loops: CDR1 SGHRS, CDR2 YFSETQ. The CDR3 loop spans 15 amino acids. The CDR3 region is CASSLDPSSTDTQYF. CDR3 bases: TGCGCCAGCAGCTTGGACCCCTCTAGCACAGATACGCAGTATTTT. Full variable domain (rest looked up from reference TRBV5-1 and TRBJ2-3): KAGVTQTPRYLIKTRGQQVTLSCSPISGHRSVSWYQQTPGQGLQFLFEYFSETQRNKGNFPGRFSGRQFSNSRSEMNVSTLELGDSALYLCASSLDPSSTDTQYFGPGTRLTVL.

This sequence joins TRBV5-1 and TRBJ1-1, with 7 bases that match TRBD1. Germline V gene sequence: CDR1 SGHRS, CDR2 YFSETQ. This CDR3 comprises 14 residues. J gave up 7 bases and V 5 bases, and 11 bases lay outside the gene matches. In DNA, the CDR3 is TGCGCCAGCAGAGACAGGGAGGGATCGGGTGAAGCTTTCTTT. Amino acids: CASRDREGSGEAFF.

This clone appeared a single time. The chain combines TRBV19 with TRBJ1-1; 9 bases map to TRBD1. Germline assignment: CDR1 LNHDA and CDR2 SQIVND (reference sequence). The V segment lost 5 bases and the J segment 8 bases; nucleotides outside the gene matches: 9. This CDR3 region has 14 residues. CDR3 sequence (DNA): TGTGCCAGTAGTCCGTGGGACAGGGTGGGCGAAGCTTTCTTT. It codes for CASSPWDRVGEAFF.

The CDR3 region has the DNA TGTGCCAGCAGCTTGGGACGAGAATATGAGCAGTTCTTC. Translating gives CASSLGREYEQFF. This rearrangement joins TRBV5-4 to TRBJ2-1; unclear D gene. This CDR3 has 13 amino acids. Germline-derived CDR1 and CDR2 are SGHNT and YYREEE (reference sequence). V was trimmed by 0 bases and J by 8 bases, leaving 9 bases between them.

The rearrangement links TRBV2 to TRBJ1-3, with D possibly TRBD1 on 6 matching bases. Germline CDR1 reads SNHLY; CDR2 reads FYNNEI. The V end was cut by 6 bases, the J end by 0 bases, with 18 bases between. The CDR3 length is 17 residues. This CDR3 is CASRHRGGDRSGNTIYF. DNA of the CDR3: TGTGCCAGCAGGCATAGGGGGGGCGATCGCTCTGGAAACACCATATATTTT.

The rearrangement links TRBV2 to TRBJ2-3; TRBD2 matches at 14 bases. Trimming took 7 bases from V and 0 from J; bases not matched to a gene: 15. In germline, CDR1 is SNHLY, CDR2 FYNNEI. The CDR3 extends over 20 amino acids. CDR3: CASTRGTSGGRPHSTDTQYF. CDR3 bases: TGTGCCAGCACGCGCGGGACTAGCGGGGGCCGCCCCCATAGCACAGATACGCAGTATTTT.

V usage is TRBV28 and J usage is TRBJ2-1; weak D call: TRBD2 (6 bases). Germline values: CDR1 MDHEN, CDR2 SYDVKM. The CDR3 spans 12 residues. Trimming removed 6 bases at V and 12 bases at J, with 15 bases between. DNA for the CDR3: TGTGCCAGCAGGAGACCGGGGGTCGGGCAGTTCTTC. This gives the protein CASRRPGVGQFF.

V gene TRBV29-1 combines with J gene TRBJ1-4, with D hard to call. The germline CDR1 and CDR2 sequences are SQVTM and ANQGSEA. The length of the CDR3 is 12 residues. V shed 4 bases and J shed 7 bases, with 10 bases lying between them. Written as DNA, the CDR3 is TGCAGCGTTGGTGATGGGGTTGAAAAACTGTTTTTT. As protein: CSVGDGVEKLFF.

This chain's CDR3 is CASSLSGSSYEQYF. The CDR3 DNA reads as TGTGCCAGCAGCTTGTCAGGGAGCTCCTACGAGCAGTACTTC. The V gene is TRBV5-5, the J gene TRBJ2-7, with D perhaps matching TRBD1 or TRBD2 (5 bases each). This CDR3 is 14 amino acids long. Looked up from germline, CDR1 is SGHKS and CDR2 is YYEKEE (reference sequence). Trimming pared 1 base from V and 0 bases from J, leaving 8 bases between. The entire variable domain, with the rest obtained from reference TRBV5-5 and TRBJ2-7, is as follows: DAGVTQSPTHLIKTRGQQVTLRCSPISGHKSVSWYQQVLGQGPQFIFQYYEKEERGRGNFPDRFSARQFPNYSSELNVNALLLGDSALYLCASSLSGSSYEQYFGPGTRLTVT.

The chain uses TRBV11-2 and TRBJ2-1; TRBD2 matches at 10 bases. Germline V lookup: CDR1 SGHAT, CDR2 FQNNGV. This CDR3 contains 15 residues. With 1 base clipped from V and 4 bases from J, the junction kept 1 base outside the gene matches. The CDR3 loop reads CASSLAAGGYNEQFF. As DNA, the CDR3 is TGTGCCAGCAGCTTAGCAGCGGGGGGGTACAATGAGCAGTTCTTC.

The chain joins TRBV7-6 to TRBJ2-1, with D possibly called TRBD1 or TRBD2 (5 bases each). From germline, CDR1 is SGHVS and CDR2 FNYEAQ. V lost 3 bases and J lost 10, with 19 bases in between. The CDR3 extends over 15 amino acids. CDR3 region: CASSLGVRAADEQFF. As DNA, the CDR3 is TGTGCCAGCAGCTTGGGGGTAAGGGCAGCGGACGAGCAGTTCTTC.

The CDR3 nucleotides read TGTGCCAGCAGCTTGCGTCTCAGAAGCACAGATACGCAGTATTTT. This encodes CASSLRLRSTDTQYF. The gene calls are TRBV5-4 and TRBJ2-3, with D unclear. With 1 base removed from V and 0 bases from J, the gap between germline ends came to 9 bases. The CDR3 is made up of 15 amino acids. Germline V gene data show CDR1 as SGHNT and CDR2 as YYREEE (reference sequence).

The chain recombines TRBV9 with TRBJ2-5; no definite D call. V lost 0 bases to trimming and J lost 5 bases, with 17 bases between them. The CDR3 is 16 amino acids. Germline V gene lookup returns CDR1 SGDLS and CDR2 YYNGEE. CDR3 loop: CASSVASSKWNETQYF. CDR3 coding DNA: TGTGCCAGCAGCGTAGCTTCGTCGAAATGGAATGAGACCCAGTACTTC.

The chain employs TRBV18 and TRBJ1-1, with D unresolved. The CDR3 length is 15 residues. V lost 0 bases and J lost 4, with 12 bases in between. Germline V CDR1 and CDR2: KGHSH, LQKENI. In DNA, the CDR3 is TGTGCCAGCTCACCACCGGCACAGCTTGGCACTGAAGCTTTCTTT. It encodes CASSPPAQLGTEAFF.

The chain links TRBV11-2 to TRBJ2-7; TRBD2 matches 11 bases. This CDR3 has 16 residues. From germline, CDR1 is SGHAT and CDR2 FQNNGV. With V trimmed by 5 bases and J by 3 bases, 9 bases remained unmatched. CDR3 in DNA: TGTGCCAGCAGCCGTACCGGGACTAGCGGAGACTACGAGCAGTACTTC. It yields the protein CASSRTGTSGDYEQYF.

This sequence joins TRBV19 and TRBJ2-3, with 12 bases fitting TRBD2. V trimming: 5 bases; J trimming: 0 bases; junction bases outside the gene matches: 9. This CDR3 is built from 18 residues. CDR1 and CDR2 (germline): LNHDA, SQIVND (reference sequence). The DNA for the CDR3 is TGTGCCAGTAGTTCGCAACGACTAGCGGGGGATAGCACAGATACGCAGTATTTT. Translated, it gives CASSSQRLAGDSTDTQYF.

The rearrangement joins TRBV7-2 to TRBJ2-5; weak D call: TRBD2 (6 bases). The CDR3 spans 13 residues. The germline V gene has CDR1 SGHTA and CDR2 FQGNSA. The V end was cut by 5 bases, the J end by 5 bases, with 12 bases between. DNA for the CDR3: TGTGCCAGCAGCACGACTAGTATGGAGACCCAGTACTTC. Amino acids: CASSTTSMETQYF.

This clone appeared a single time. The chain carries TRBV30 and TRBJ2-3, with 9 bases identical to TRBD2. The J segment lost 2 bases and the V segment lost 4 bases, leaving 1 base of the junction unmatched. Germline CDR1 GTSNPN, CDR2 SVGIG (reference sequence). The length of the CDR3 is 13 residues. DNA of the CDR3: TGTGCCTGGACTAGCGGGGCCACAGATACGCAGTATTTT. This sequence encodes CAWTSGATDTQYF.

This chain links TRBV9 with TRBJ2-2; D gene unclear. The germline V gene encodes CDR1 SGDLS and CDR2 YYNGEE. Trimming removed 2 bases at V and 1 base at J, with 6 bases between. This CDR3 comprises 14 residues. This CDR3 is CASSVLLNTGELFF. The CDR3 DNA reads TGTGCCAGCAGCGTGCTACTGAACACCGGGGAGCTGTTTTTT.